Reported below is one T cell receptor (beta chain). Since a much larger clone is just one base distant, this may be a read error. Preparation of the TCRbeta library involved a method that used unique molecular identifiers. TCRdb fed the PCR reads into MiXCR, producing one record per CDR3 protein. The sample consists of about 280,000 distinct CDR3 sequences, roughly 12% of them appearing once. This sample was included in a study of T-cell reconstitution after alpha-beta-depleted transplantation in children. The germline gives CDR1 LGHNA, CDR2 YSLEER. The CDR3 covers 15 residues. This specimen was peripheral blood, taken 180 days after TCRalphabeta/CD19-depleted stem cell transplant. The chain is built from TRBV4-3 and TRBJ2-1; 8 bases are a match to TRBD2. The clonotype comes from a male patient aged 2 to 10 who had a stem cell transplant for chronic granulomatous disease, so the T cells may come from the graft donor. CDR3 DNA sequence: TGCGCCAGCAGCCCTCTCGGGGGGGGCCTAAATGAGCACTTCTTC. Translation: CASSPLGGGLNEHFF.